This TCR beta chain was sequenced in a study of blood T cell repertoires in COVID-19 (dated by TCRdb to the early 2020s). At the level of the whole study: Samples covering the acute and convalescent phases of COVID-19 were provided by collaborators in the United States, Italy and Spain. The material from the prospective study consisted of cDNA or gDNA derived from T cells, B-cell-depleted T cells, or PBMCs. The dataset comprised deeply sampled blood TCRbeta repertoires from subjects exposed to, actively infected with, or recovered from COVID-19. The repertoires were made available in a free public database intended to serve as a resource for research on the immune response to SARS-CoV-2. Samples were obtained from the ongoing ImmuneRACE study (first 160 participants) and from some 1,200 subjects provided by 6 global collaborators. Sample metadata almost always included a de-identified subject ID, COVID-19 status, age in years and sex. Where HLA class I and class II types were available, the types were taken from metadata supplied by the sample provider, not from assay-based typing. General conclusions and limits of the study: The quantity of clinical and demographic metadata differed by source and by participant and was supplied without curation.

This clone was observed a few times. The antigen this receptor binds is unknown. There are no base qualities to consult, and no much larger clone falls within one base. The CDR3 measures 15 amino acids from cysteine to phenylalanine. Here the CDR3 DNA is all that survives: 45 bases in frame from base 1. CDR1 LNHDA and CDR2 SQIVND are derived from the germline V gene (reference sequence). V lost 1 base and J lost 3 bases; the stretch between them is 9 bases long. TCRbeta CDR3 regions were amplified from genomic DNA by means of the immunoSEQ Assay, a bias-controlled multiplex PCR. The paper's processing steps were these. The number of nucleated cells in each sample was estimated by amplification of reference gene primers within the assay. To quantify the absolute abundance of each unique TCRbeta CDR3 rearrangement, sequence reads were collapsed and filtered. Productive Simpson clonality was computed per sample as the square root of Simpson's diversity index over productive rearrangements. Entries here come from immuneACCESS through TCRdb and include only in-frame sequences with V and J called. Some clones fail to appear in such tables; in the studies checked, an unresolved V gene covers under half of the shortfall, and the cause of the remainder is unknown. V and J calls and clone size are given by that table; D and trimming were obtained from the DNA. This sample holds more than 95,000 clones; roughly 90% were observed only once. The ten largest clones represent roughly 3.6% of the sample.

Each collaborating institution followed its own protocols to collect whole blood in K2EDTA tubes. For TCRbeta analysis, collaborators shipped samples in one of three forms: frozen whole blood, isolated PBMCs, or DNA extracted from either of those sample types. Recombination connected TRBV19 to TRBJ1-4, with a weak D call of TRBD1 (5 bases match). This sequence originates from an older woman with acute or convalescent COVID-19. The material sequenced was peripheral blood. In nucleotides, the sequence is TGTGCCAGTAGTATAGGACAGCTCTCTAATGAAAAACTGTTTTTT. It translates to CASSIGQLSNEKLFF. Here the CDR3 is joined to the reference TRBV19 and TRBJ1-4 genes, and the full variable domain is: DGGITQSPKYLFRKEGQNVTLSCEQNLNHDAMYWYRQDPGQGLRLIYYSQIVNDFQKGDIAEGYSVSREKKESFPLTVTSAQKNPTAFYLCASSIGQLSNEKLFFGSGTQLSVL.